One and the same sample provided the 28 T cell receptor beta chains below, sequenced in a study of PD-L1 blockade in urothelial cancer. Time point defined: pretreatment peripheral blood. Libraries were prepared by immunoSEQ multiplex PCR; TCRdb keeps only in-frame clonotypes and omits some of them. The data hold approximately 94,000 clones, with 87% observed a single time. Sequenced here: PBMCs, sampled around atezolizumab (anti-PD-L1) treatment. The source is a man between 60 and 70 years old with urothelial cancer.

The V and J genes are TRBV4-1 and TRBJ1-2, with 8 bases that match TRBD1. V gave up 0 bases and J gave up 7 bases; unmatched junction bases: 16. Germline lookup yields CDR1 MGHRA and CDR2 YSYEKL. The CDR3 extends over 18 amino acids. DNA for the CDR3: TGCGCCAGCAGCCAAGACGCAGGGGGCGTCCTGGGGATTATTGGCTACACCTTC. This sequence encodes CASSQDAGGVLGIIGYTF.

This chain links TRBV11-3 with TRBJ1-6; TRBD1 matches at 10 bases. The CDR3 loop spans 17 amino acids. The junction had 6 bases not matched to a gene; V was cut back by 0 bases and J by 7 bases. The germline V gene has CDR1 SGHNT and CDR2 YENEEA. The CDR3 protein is CASSLDPGQGINSPLHF. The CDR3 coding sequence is TGTGCCAGCAGCTTAGATCCGGGACAGGGGATCAATTCACCCCTCCACTTT. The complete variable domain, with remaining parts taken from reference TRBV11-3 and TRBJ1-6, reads EAGVVQSPRYKIIEKKQPVAFWCNPISGHNTLYWYLQNLGQGPELLIRYENEEAVDDSQLPKDRFSAERLKGVDSTLKIQPAELGDSAVYLCASSLDPGQGINSPLHFGNGTRLTVT.

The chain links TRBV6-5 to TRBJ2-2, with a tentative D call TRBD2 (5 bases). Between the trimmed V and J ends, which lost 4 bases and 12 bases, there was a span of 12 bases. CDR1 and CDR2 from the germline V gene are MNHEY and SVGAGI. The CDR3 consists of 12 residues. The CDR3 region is CASSFMGSKLFF. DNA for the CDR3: TGTGCCAGCAGTTTCATGGGGAGCAAGCTGTTTTTT.

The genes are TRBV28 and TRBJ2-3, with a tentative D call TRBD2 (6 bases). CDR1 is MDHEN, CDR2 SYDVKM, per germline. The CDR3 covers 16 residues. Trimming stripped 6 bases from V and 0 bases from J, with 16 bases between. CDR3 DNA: TGTGCCAGCAGCCCAACTTGGAGGGTAAGCACAGATACGCAGTATTTT. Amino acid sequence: CASSPTWRVSTDTQYF.

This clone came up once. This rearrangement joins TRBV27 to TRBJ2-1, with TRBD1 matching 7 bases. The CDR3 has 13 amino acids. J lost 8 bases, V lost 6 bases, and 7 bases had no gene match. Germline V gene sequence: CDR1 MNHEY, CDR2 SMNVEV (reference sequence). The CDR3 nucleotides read TGTGCCAGCAGCCTGGACAGGCTCTATGAGCAGTTCTTC. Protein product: CASSLDRLYEQFF.

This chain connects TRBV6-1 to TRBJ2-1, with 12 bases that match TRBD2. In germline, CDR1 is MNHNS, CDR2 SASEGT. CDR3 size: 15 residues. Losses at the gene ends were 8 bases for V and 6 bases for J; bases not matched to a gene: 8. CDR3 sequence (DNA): TGTGCCAGCGGTGGACTAGCGGGAAAGGTCAATGAGCAGTTCTTC. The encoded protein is CASGGLAGKVNEQFF.

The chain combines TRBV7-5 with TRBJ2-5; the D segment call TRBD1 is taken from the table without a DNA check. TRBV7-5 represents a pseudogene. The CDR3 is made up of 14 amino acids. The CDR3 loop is CARSLAAREETQYF. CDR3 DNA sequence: TGTGCCAGAAGCTTAGCGGCCAGGGAAGAGACCCAGTACTTC.

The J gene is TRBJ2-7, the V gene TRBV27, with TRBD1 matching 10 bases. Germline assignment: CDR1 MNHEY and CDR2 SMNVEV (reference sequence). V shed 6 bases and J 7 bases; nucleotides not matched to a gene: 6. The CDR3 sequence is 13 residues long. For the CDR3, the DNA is TGTGCCAGCAGGACAGGGGGCTCAGGGGAGCAGTACTTC. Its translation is CASRTGGSGEQYF.

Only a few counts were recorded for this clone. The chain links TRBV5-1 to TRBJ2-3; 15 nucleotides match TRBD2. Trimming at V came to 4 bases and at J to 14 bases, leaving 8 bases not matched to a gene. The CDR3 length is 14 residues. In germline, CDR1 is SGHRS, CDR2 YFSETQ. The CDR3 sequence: CASSRGLAGGTLYF. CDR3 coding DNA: TGCGCCAGCAGCCGGGGACTAGCGGGGGGTACACTGTATTTT.

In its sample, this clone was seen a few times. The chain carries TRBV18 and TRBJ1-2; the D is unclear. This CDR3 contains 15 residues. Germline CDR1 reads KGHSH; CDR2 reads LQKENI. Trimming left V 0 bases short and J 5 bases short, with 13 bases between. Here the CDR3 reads CASSPPSQATYGYTF. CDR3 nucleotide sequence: TGTGCCAGCTCACCACCGTCCCAGGCCACTTATGGCTACACCTTC. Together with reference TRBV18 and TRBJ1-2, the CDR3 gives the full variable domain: NAGVMQNPRHLVRRRGQEARLRCSPMKGHSHVYWYRQLPEEGLKFMVYLQKENIIDESGMPKERFSAEFPKEGPSILRIQQVVRGDSAAYFCASSPPSQATYGYTFGSGTRLTVV.

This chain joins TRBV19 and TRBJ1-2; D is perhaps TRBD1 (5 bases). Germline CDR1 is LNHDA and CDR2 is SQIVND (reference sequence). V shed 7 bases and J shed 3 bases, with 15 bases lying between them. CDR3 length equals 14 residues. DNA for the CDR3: TGTGCCAGTATTCCTAGAGGGGAGGACTATGGCTACACCTTC. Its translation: CASIPRGEDYGYTF.

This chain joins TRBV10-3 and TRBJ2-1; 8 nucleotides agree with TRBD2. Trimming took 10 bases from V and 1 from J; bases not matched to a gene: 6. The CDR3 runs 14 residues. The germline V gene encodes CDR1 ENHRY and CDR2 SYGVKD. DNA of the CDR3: TGTGCCAGCAGGAGCGGGAGTTCCTACAATGAGCAGTTCTTC. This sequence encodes CASRSGSSYNEQFF.

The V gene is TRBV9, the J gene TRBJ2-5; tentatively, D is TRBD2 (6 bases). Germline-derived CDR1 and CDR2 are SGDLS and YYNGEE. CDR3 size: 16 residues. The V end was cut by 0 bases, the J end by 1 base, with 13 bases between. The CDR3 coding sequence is TGTGCCAGCAGCGTAGGCATCGGCGGGGCCCAAGAGACCCAGTACTTC. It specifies CASSVGIGGAQETQYF.

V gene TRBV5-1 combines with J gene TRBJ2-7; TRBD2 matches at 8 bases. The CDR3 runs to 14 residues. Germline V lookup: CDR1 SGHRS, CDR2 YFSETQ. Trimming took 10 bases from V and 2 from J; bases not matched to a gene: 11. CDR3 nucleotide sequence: TGCGCCTCCAAGAGCGGACTAGCCCCCTACGAGCAGTACTTC. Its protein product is CASKSGLAPYEQYF.

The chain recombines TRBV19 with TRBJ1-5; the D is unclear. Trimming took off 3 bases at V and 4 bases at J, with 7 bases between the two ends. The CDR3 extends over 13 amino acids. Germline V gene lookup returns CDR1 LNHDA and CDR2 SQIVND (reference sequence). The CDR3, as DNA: TGTGCCAGTAGTATGGCGGATAATCAGCCCCAGCATTTT. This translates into CASSMADNQPQHF.

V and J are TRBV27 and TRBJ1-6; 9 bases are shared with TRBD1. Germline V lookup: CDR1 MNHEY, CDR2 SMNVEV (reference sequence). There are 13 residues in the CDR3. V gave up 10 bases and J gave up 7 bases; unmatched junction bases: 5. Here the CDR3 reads CATGQGWNSPLHF. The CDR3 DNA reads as TGTGCCACCGGACAGGGGTGGAATTCACCCCTCCACTTT.

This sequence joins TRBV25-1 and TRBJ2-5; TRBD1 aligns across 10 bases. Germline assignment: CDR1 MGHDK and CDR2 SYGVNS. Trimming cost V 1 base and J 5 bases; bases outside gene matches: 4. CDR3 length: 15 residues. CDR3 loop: CASSEWGQGKETQYF. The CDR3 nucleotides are TGTGCCAGCAGTGAATGGGGACAGGGGAAGGAGACCCAGTACTTC.

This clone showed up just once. The CDR3 is CAWSGGQVQGRVTEAFF. In DNA form, the CDR3 reads TGTGCCTGGAGTGGGGGACAGGTTCAAGGTCGGGTCACTGAAGCTTTCTTT. The chain uses TRBV30 and TRBJ1-1; 8 positions match TRBD1. In germline, CDR1 is GTSNPN, CDR2 SVGIG (reference sequence). J lost 4 bases, V lost 1 base, and 14 bases had no gene match. The CDR3 has 17 amino acids. The full variable domain, rest sourced from reference TRBV30 and TRBJ1-1, is SQTIHQWPATLVQPVGSPLSLECTVEGTSNPNLYWYRQAAGRGLQLLFYSVGIGQISSEVPQNLSASRPQDRQFILSSKKLLLSDSGFYLCAWSGGQVQGRVTEAFFGQGTRLTVV.

CDR3 in amino acids: CASSYQPKGAGEQYF. The DNA of the CDR3 is TGTGCCAGCAGTTACCAACCAAAGGGGGCGGGCGAGCAGTACTTC. V and J are TRBV6-6 and TRBJ2-7, with 7 bases that match TRBD1. V lost 2 bases and J lost 6; bases outside the gene matches: 10. The CDR3 has 15 amino acids. Germline CDR1 and CDR2: MNHNY and SVGAGI (reference sequence).

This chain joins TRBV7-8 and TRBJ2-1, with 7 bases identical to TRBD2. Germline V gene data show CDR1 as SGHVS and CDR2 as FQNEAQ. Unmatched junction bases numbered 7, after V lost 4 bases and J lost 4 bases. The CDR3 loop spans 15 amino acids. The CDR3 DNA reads TGTGCCAGCAGCTGGGCTAGCGGCGGTTACAATGAGCAGTTCTTC. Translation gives CASSWASGGYNEQFF.

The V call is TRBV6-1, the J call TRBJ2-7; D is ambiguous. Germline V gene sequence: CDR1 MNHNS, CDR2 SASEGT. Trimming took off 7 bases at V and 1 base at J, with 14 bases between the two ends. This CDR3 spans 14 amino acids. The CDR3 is CASIPGTISYEQYF. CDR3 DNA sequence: TGTGCCAGCATTCCGGGTACTATTTCCTACGAGCAGTACTTC.

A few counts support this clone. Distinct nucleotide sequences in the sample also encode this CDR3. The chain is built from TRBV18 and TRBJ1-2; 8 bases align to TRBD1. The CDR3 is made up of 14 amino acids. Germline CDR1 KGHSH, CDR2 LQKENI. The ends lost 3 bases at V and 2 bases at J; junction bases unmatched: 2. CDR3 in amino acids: CASSPRQGNYGYTF. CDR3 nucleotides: TGTGCCAGCTCACCTCGACAGGGGAACTATGGCTACACCTTC.

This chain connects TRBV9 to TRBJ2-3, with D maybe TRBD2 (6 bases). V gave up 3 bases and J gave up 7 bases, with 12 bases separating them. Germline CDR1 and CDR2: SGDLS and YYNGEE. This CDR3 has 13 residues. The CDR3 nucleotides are TGTGCCAGCAGCGGGGGAGGCGCGAATACGCAGTATTTT. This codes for CASSGGGANTQYF.

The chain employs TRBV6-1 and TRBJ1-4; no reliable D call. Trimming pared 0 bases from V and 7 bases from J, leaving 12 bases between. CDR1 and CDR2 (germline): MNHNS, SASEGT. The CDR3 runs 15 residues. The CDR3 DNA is TGTGCCAGCAGTGAAGCGGCGGGTACGAGTGAAAAACTGTTTTTT. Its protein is CASSEAAGTSEKLFF.

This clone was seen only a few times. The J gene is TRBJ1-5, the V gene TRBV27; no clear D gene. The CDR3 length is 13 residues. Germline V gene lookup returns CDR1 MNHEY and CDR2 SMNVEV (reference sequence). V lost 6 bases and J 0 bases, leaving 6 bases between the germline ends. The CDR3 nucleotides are TGTGCCAGCAGGCCCGGTAGCAATCAGCCCCAGCATTTT. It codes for CASRPGSNQPQHF.

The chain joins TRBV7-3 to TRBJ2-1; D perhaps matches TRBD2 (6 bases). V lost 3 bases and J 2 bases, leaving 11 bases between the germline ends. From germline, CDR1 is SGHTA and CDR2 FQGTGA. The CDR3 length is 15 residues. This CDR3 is CASSLSASAYNEQFF. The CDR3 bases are TGTGCCAGCAGCTTGTCTGCTAGCGCCTACAATGAGCAGTTCTTC.

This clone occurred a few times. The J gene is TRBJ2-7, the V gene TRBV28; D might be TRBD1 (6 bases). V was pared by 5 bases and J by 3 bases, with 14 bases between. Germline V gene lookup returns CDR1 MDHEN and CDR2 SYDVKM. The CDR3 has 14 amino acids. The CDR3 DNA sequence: TGTGCCAGCAGTCTGGGGGTAGGGGGCTACGAGCAGTACTTC. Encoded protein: CASSLGVGGYEQYF.

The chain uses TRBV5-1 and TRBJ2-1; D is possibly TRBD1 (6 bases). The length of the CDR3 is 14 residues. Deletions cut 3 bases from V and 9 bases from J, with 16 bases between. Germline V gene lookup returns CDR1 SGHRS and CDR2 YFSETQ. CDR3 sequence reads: CASSSRTADSEQFF. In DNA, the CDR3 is TGCGCCAGCAGCTCGAGGACAGCGGATAGTGAGCAGTTCTTC.